Many counts were recorded for the clone carrying this T cell receptor (beta chain). What it recognizes is unknown. The junction had 3 bases not matched to a gene; V was cut back by 4 bases and J by 1 base. The V gene's germline CDR1 is SNHLY and CDR2 FYNNEI. This CDR3 region has 14 residues. This specimen comes from a study of metastatic and nonmetastatic thyroid tumors. The overall study: Malignant and benign thyroid patients had repertoires compared in peripheral blood and tumor or nodule tissue. Findings of the study overall: It was reported that TCR beta diversity was significantly higher in malignant thyroid tumors than benign nodules, in blood and tumor.

Thyroid surgery had not been preceded by any treatment in any patient. In the original processing: Construction of a distant-metastasis classifier for papillary thyroid cancer relied on CDR3 differences across clinicopathological groups. TCRdb re-called clones from the PCR reads using MiXCR. These V and J calls rely on TCRdb rather than the paper's analysis. The repertoire holds about 92,000 clones, about 15% seen once, with about 3.6% in the top ten. The receptor comes from a female donor with papillary thyroid cancer or a benign thyroid nodule (not recorded which). Some clones in this sample may be carry-over from other donors' samples. Sequencing was carried out using blood. The chain carries TRBV2 and TRBJ2-5, with 7 bases that match TRBD2. CDR3: CASSGLAAQETQYF. CDR3 bases: TGTGCCAGCAGTGGCCTAGCGGCCCAAGAGACCCAGTACTTC.